The next 21 T cell receptor beta chains were all read from a single sample in a study of human T cells and chemical hapten exposure. Time point of the sample: healthy volunteer bleed at 2 weeks. From whole blood left unfractionated, total RNA was extracted. MiXCR, applied by TCRdb to the RACE reads, yields one record per CDR3 protein. This table has about 130,000 distinct CDR3 sequences, approximately 10% appearing once. Sequencing was carried out using whole blood. The receptors come from a male donor in good health. Some clones in this sample may be carry-over from other donors' samples.

This clonotype was seen many times. The chain couples TRBV2 to TRBJ1-3, with TRBD1 matching 9 bases. The CDR3 loop spans 16 amino acids. Germline-derived CDR1 and CDR2 are SNHLY and FYNNEI. J was trimmed by 2 bases and V by 6 bases; bases with no gene match: 8. Written as DNA, the CDR3 is TGTGCCAGCAGGGCCGGGACAGGGAGTCCTGGAAACACCATATATTTT. Translation: CASRAGTGSPGNTIYF.

This clonotype was picked up many times. The chain has TRBV9 and TRBJ2-4; D is possibly TRBD2 (6 bases). Trimming removed 3 bases at V and 9 bases at J, with 16 bases between. Germline CDR1 and CDR2: SGDLS and YYNGEE. There are 14 residues in the CDR3. CDR3 sequence: CASSEGGRQVIQYF. DNA of the CDR3: TGTGCCAGCAGCGAGGGAGGCAGGCAGGTCATTCAGTACTTC.

This sequence joins TRBV7-2 and TRBJ2-7; D gene uncertain. The CDR3 consists of 14 residues. V shed 3 bases and J shed 2 bases, with 11 bases lying between them. CDR1 and CDR2 from the germline V gene are SGHTA and FQGNSA. This CDR3 reads CASSFTLGPYEQYF. In DNA form, the CDR3 reads TGTGCCAGCAGCTTCACCCTAGGGCCCTACGAGCAGTACTTC.

This sequence joins TRBV27 and TRBJ2-3; D unresolved. Germline values: CDR1 MNHEY, CDR2 SMNVEV (reference sequence). This CDR3 region has 16 residues. The germline V and J ends were trimmed by 5 bases and 0 bases, with 15 bases remaining between them. The CDR3 is CASSPKRGISTDTQYF. The CDR3 region has the DNA TGTGCCAGCAGTCCCAAAAGAGGAATAAGCACAGATACGCAGTATTTT.

The chain combines TRBV10-2 with TRBJ2-7; D unclear. The germline V gene encodes CDR1 WSHSY and CDR2 SAAADI. The CDR3 contains 13 residues. V dropped 2 bases and J dropped 5 bases, with 10 bases sitting between them. The CDR3: CASSEMTRNEQYF. CDR3 nucleotides: TGCGCCAGCAGTGAGATGACGAGGAACGAGCAGTACTTC.

Ten or more counts support this clonotype. The chain recombines TRBV12-3 or TRBV12-4 with TRBJ2-2; 9 positions agree with TRBD2. CDR3 length: 16 residues. Trimming cost V 7 bases and J 3 bases; bases outside gene matches: 9. The CDR3 protein is CASTTLAGTYTGELFF. As DNA, the CDR3 is TGTGCCAGCACCACTCTAGCGGGAACGTACACCGGGGAGCTGTTTTTT.

This clonotype was detected only a few times. V gene TRBV12-3 or TRBV12-4 combines with J gene TRBJ1-1, with D uncertain. This CDR3 contains 15 residues. The V end was cut by 2 bases, the J end by 1 base, with 11 bases between. CDR3 amino acids: CASSLRNQENTEAFF. In DNA, the CDR3 is TGTGCCAGCAGTTTAAGGAATCAGGAGAACACTGAAGCTTTCTTT.

The chain employs TRBV19 and TRBJ2-7; 8 bases align to TRBD2. CDR1 LNHDA and CDR2 SQIVND come from the germline V gene (reference sequence). The V and J ends lost 5 bases and 2 bases, in that order; junction bases with no gene match: 5. CDR3 length: 14 residues. The CDR3 nucleotides read TGTGCCAGTAGTGCCGGGAGGGGCCCCTACGAGCAGTACTTC. This translates into CASSAGRGPYEQYF.

This clonotype was seen a few times. The chain combines TRBV20-1 with TRBJ2-4, with 11 bases fitting TRBD2. The CDR3 is 17 residues long. V lost 6 bases to trimming and J lost 0 bases; unmatched junction nucleotides: 10. The germline CDR1 and CDR2 sequences are DFQATT and SNEGSKA (reference sequence). The CDR3 here is CSALLAGVVLAKNIQYF. CDR3 DNA sequence: TGCAGTGCCTTACTAGCGGGAGTGGTTTTAGCCAAAAACATTCAGTACTTC.

This clonotype came up many times. The rearrangement joins TRBV7-2 to TRBJ1-1; D is ambiguous. Germline V gene sequence: CDR1 SGHTA, CDR2 FQGNSA. This CDR3 has 13 amino acids. The V end was cut by 0 bases, the J end by 7 bases, with 9 bases between. CDR3 protein: CASSLATGSEAFF. The CDR3 DNA reads TGTGCCAGCAGCTTAGCGACGGGGAGTGAAGCTTTCTTT.

This clonotype occurred a few times. The genes are TRBV10-3 and TRBJ2-2; 9 nucleotides match TRBD1. The ends lost 11 bases at V and 4 bases at J; junction bases unmatched: 5. This CDR3 contains 13 residues. Germline V lookup: CDR1 ENHRY, CDR2 SYGVKD. The CDR3 reads CAYGQGSTGELFF. CDR3 nucleotides: TGTGCCTACGGACAGGGGAGCACCGGGGAGCTGTTTTTT.

This clonotype occurred a few times. The chain is built from TRBV11-3 and TRBJ2-1; D is possibly TRBD2 (5 bases). V lost 5 bases to trimming and J lost 4 bases, with 9 bases between them. CDR3 size: 13 residues. Germline V lookup: CDR1 SGHNT, CDR2 YENEEA. For the CDR3, the DNA is TGTGCCAGCAGCGGGAGAGGTTACAATGAGCAGTTCTTC. Amino acid sequence: CASSGRGYNEQFF. Full variable domain (missing parts from reference TRBV11-3 and TRBJ2-1): EAGVVQSPRYKIIEKKQPVAFWCNPISGHNTLYWYLQNLGQGPELLIRYENEEAVDDSQLPKDRFSAERLKGVDSTLKIQPAELGDSAVYLCASSGRGYNEQFFGPGTRLTVL.

This clonotype was seen a few times. V usage is TRBV5-1 and J usage is TRBJ2-7, with 10 bases identical to TRBD2. The J segment lost 6 bases and the V segment lost 1 base, leaving 4 bases of the junction unmatched. Germline V CDR1 and CDR2: SGHRS, YFSETQ. The CDR3 spans 14 residues. The CDR3, as DNA: TGCGCCAGCAGCTTGAGGACTAGCGGAGCCGAGCAGTACTTC. Its protein is CASSLRTSGAEQYF. The whole variable domain, remainder taken from reference TRBV5-1 and TRBJ2-7, is KAGVTQTPRYLIKTRGQQVTLSCSPISGHRSVSWYQQTPGQGLQFLFEYFSETQRNKGNFPGRFSGRQFSNSRSEMNVSTLELGDSALYLCASSLRTSGAEQYFGPGTRLTVT.

The chain is built from TRBV4-2 and TRBJ1-2; weak D call: TRBD1 (6 bases). V was pared by 3 bases and J by 6 bases, with 14 bases between. The CDR3 covers 14 residues. The germline CDR1 and CDR2 sequences are LGHNA and YNFKEQ. The CDR3 DNA sequence: TGTGCCAGCAGCCACGGCAGGGGCGGGGATGGCTACACCTTC. Amino acid sequence: CASSHGRGGDGYTF.

The chain carries TRBV20-1 and TRBJ2-2, with D unresolved. Trimming pared 0 bases from V and 0 bases from J, leaving 14 bases between. The V gene's germline CDR1 is DFQATT and CDR2 SNEGSKA (reference sequence). The CDR3 is made up of 17 amino acids. The CDR3 nucleotides are TGCAGTGCTAGAGATTTCCGGCAGTACTCGAACACCGGGGAGCTGTTTTTT. Translation: CSARDFRQYSNTGELFF.

This clonotype has more than one count but fewer than ten. The gene calls are TRBV29-1 and TRBJ2-7; the D gene is possibly TRBD1 (6 bases). Germline assignment: CDR1 SQVTM and CDR2 ANQGSEA. This CDR3 has 13 amino acids. The chain's CDR3 is CSASAGDTYEQYF. CDR3 coding DNA: TGCAGTGCTTCGGCAGGGGACACCTACGAGCAGTACTTC.

This clonotype was counted only a few times. The rearrangement joins TRBV18 to TRBJ2-1, with TRBD1 matching over 9 bases. J lost 5 bases, V lost 4 bases, and 9 bases had no gene match. Looked up from germline, CDR1 is KGHSH and CDR2 is LQKENI. The CDR3 loop spans 16 amino acids. The CDR3, as DNA: TGTGCCAGCTCACTTTCGACAGGGGGTGATCACAATGAGCAGTTCTTC. Translating gives CASSLSTGGDHNEQFF.

This clonotype showed up just a few times. CDR3: CAAGGLRSRAKNIQYF. CDR3 coding DNA: TGTGCGGCGGGGGGACTCCGAAGTAGGGCCAAAAACATTCAGTACTTC. The rearrangement uses TRBV6-2 or TRBV6-3 and TRBJ2-4; 8 bases match TRBD2. The CDR3 loop spans 16 amino acids. Germline values: CDR1 MNHEY, CDR2 SVGEGT.

About this clonotype: A much larger clone sits a single nucleotide away, making a read error possible. The chain is built from TRBV11-2 and TRBJ2-1, with a tentative D call TRBD2 (6 bases). Looked up from germline, CDR1 is SGHAT and CDR2 is FQNNGV. With 5 bases removed from V and 2 bases from J, the gap between germline ends came to 16 bases. CDR3 length equals 16 residues. CDR3 nucleotide sequence: TGTGCCAGCAGCCCCCTCCACGGGAGAGCCTACAATGAGCAGTTCTTC. Translated, it gives CASSPLHGRAYNEQFF.

This clonotype was picked up many times. This rearrangement joins TRBV7-9 to TRBJ1-5; no reliable D call. The CDR3 totals 13 residues. Trimming removed 1 base at V and 3 bases at J, with 4 bases between. The germline V gene has CDR1 SEHNR and CDR2 FQNEAQ (reference sequence). DNA of the CDR3: TGTGCCAGCAGCTTAGGGCTCAATCAGCCCCAGCATTTT. This sequence encodes CASSLGLNQPQHF.

This sequence joins TRBV7-9 and TRBJ2-7, with 7 bases lining up with TRBD1. Losses at the gene ends were 0 bases for V and 4 bases for J; bases not matched to a gene: 6. The CDR3 runs to 15 residues. The V gene's germline CDR1 is SEHNR and CDR2 FQNEAQ (reference sequence). The CDR3 bases are TGTGCCAGCAGCTTAGCGGGGACAGCAGAGTACGAGCAGTACTTC. It is translated as CASSLAGTAEYEQYF.